This T cell receptor (beta chain) was captured by sequencing in a study of blood T cell repertoires in COVID-19. At the level of the study: Specimens from acute and convalescent COVID-19 originated in the United States, Italy and Spain.

Comments on this clone: This sample also contains other DNA sequences that code for the same CDR3.

Clones were sequenced by immunoSEQ multiplex PCR, and TCRdb holds only the in-frame ones, with some missing. The repertoire holds around 300,000 clones, with roughly 87% as singletons. The ends lost 1 base at V and 4 bases at J; junction bases unmatched: 0. From germline, CDR1 is SGDLS and CDR2 YYNGEE. This CDR3 has 15 amino acids. Recovered status applied to Cohort 3 donors who had two consecutive negative PCRs. It also applied to those with clearance or with symptom resolution. The TCR originated in a woman younger than 45 who had recovered from COVID-19. V and J are TRBV9 and TRBJ2-1; 12 nucleotides line up with TRBD2. The sequencing sample was made of PBMCs or T cells enriched from blood (not recorded which). The CDR3 reads CASSVLAGGYNEQFF. The CDR3 DNA reads TGTGCCAGCAGCGTACTAGCGGGGGGGTACAATGAGCAGTTCTTC.